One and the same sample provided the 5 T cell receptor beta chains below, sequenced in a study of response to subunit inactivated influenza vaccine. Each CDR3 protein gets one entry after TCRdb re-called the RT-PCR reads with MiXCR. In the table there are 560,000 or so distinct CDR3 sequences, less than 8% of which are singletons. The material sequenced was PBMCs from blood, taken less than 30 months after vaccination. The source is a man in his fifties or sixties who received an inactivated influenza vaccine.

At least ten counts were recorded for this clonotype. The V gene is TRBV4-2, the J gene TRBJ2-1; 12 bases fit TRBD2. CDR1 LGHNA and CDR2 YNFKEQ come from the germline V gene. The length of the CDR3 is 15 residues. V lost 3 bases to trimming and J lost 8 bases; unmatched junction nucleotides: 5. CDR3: CASSHRTSGVDEQFF. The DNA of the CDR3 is TGTGCCAGCAGCCACCGGACTAGCGGGGTAGATGAGCAGTTCTTC.

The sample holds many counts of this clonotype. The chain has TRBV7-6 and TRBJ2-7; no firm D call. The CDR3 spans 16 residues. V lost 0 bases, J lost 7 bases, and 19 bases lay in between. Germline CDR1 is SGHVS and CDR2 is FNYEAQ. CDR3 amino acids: CASSLAKGSELREQYF. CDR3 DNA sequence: TGTGCCAGCAGCTTAGCGAAGGGATCGGAATTACGGGAGCAGTACTTC. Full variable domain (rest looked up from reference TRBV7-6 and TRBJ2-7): GAGVSQSPRYKVTKRGQDVALRCDPISGHVSLYWYRQALGQGPEFLTYFNYEAQQDKSGLPNDRFSAERPEGSISTLTIQRTEQRDSAMYRCASSLAKGSELREQYFGPGTRLTVT.

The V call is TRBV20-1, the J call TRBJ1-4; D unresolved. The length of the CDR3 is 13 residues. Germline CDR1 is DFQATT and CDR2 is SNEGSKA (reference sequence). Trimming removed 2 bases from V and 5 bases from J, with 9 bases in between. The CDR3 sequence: CSARTGSNEKLFF. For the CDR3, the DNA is TGCAGTGCTAGAACGGGTTCCAATGAAAAACTGTTTTTT.

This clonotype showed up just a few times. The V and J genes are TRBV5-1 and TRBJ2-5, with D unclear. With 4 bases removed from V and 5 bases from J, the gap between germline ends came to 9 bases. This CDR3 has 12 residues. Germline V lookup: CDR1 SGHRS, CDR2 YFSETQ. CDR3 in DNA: TGCGCCAGCAGCCTCTCACCGGAGACCCAGTACTTC. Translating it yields CASSLSPETQYF.

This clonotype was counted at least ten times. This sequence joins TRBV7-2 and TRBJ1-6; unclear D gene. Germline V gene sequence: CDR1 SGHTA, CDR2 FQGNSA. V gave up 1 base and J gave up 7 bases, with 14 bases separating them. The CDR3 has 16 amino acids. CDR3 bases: TGTGCCAGCAGCTTAGGAACCGCAGTCGGGAATTCACCCCTCCACTTT. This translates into CASSLGTAVGNSPLHF.